Listed here are 20 T cell receptor beta chains from one sample, sequenced in a study of a mutant IDH1 vaccine in newly diagnosed glioma. Time point given: week 23, last vaccination. Doses of 300 ug of mutant IDH1 20-mer peptide were given with topical imiquimod. The repertoire was sequenced with immunoSEQ multiplex PCR; TCRdb's copy has only in-frame clones and lacks some. The sample yields about 54,000 clones, 87% seen once. Their recognized antigens are unknown. The input for sequencing was PBMCs, taken from a glioma patient whose treatment included an IDH1 peptide vaccine. Receptors originate from a man aged 40-50 years with glioma.

The chain employs TRBV7-9 and TRBJ1-1, with a possible D match to TRBD1 (6 bases). The CDR3 contains 16 residues. The germline V and J ends were trimmed by 0 bases and 3 bases, with 14 bases remaining between them. CDR1 SEHNR and CDR2 FQNEAQ come from the germline V gene (reference sequence). This CDR3 reads CASSLAHREGDTEAFF. For the CDR3, the DNA is TGTGCCAGCAGCTTAGCGCACAGGGAGGGCGACACTGAAGCTTTCTTT.

J is TRBJ2-5 and V is TRBV5-1, with 11 bases matching TRBD2. The last part of the DNA fits TRBJ2-7 better; the J call may be wrong. The germline CDR1 and CDR2 sequences are SGHRS and YFSETQ. This CDR3 has 15 residues. CDR3 sequence (DNA): TGCGCCAGCAGGAGTTTGGGACTAGCGGACTACGAGCAGTACTTC. Translating gives CASRSLGLADYEQYF.

This clone was detected only a few times. V usage is TRBV5-1 and J usage is TRBJ2-1, with unresolved D. The CDR3 runs to 14 residues. Germline V gives CDR1 SGHRS, CDR2 YFSETQ. Trimming took off 0 bases at V and 8 bases at J, with 12 bases between the two ends. In DNA, the CDR3 is TGCGCCAGCAGCTTGGGGCCCTGGGTCGATGAGCAGTTCTTC. The encoded protein is CASSLGPWVDEQFF.

This sequence joins TRBV6-5 and TRBJ2-1, with D maybe TRBD2 (6 bases). Germline V CDR1 and CDR2: MNHEY, SVGAGI. Trimming shortened V by 2 bases and J by 3 bases, and 14 bases separated the two germline ends. This CDR3 comprises 16 residues. CDR3 DNA: TGTGCCAGCAGTTACAGCCGGGACTTCGGCTACAATGAGCAGTTCTTC. This gives the protein CASSYSRDFGYNEQFF.

The gene calls are TRBV5-1 and TRBJ2-4, with TRBD1 matching over 11 bases. CDR3 length: 21 residues. Looked up from germline, CDR1 is SGHRS and CDR2 is YFSETQ. The V gene end was trimmed by 3 bases and the J gene end by 1 base; junction bases not matched to a gene: 18. The CDR3 sequence: CASSSEHIRDRGRAAKNIQYF. CDR3 DNA: TGCGCCAGCAGCTCCGAACATATACGGGACAGGGGGAGAGCGGCCAAAAACATTCAGTACTTC.

The J gene is TRBJ2-1, the V gene TRBV7-9; D might be TRBD1 (6 bases). CDR3 length: 15 residues. CDR1 and CDR2 from the germline V gene are SEHNR and FQNEAQ (reference sequence). Deletions cut 7 bases from V and 7 bases from J, with 20 bases between. The CDR3 DNA reads TGTGCCAGCACCTCCAGGGGACCCTTTCTTAATGAGCAGTTCTTC. Translating gives CASTSRGPFLNEQFF.

This sequence joins TRBV5-1 and TRBJ2-5, with TRBD2 matching 9 bases. After removal of 6 bases from V and 0 bases from J, the junction contained 9 bases not matched to a gene. Per germline, CDR1 SGHRS and CDR2 YFSETQ. The CDR3 loop spans 16 amino acids. The CDR3 protein is CASTHSSGAYQETQYF. The DNA for the CDR3 is TGCGCCAGCACCCATTCTAGCGGGGCGTACCAAGAGACCCAGTACTTC.

V and J are TRBV6-4 and TRBJ2-6, with a weak D call TRBD2 (5 bases). The V end lost 2 bases, the J end lost 4 bases, and 15 bases lay between the germline ends. Germline V gene sequence: CDR1 MRHNA, CDR2 SNTAGT. CDR3 length equals 17 residues. The DNA of the CDR3 is TGTGCCAGCAGTGACGACGCCGCGGGCACCGGGGCCAACGTCCTGACTTTC. Protein: CASSDDAAGTGANVLTF.

This sequence joins TRBV7-9 and TRBJ1-5; weak D call: TRBD1 (5 bases). The V end lost 4 bases, the J end lost 0 bases, and 13 bases lay between the germline ends. Germline lookup yields CDR1 SEHNR and CDR2 FQNEAQ (reference sequence). The CDR3 has 16 residues. CDR3 bases: TGTGCCAGCAGCTCCCGACTCAGGGTTAGCAATCAGCCCCAGCATTTT. This gives the protein CASSSRLRVSNQPQHF.

The chain joins TRBV18 to TRBJ1-2; possibly TRBD1 for D (5 bases). In germline, CDR1 is KGHSH, CDR2 LQKENI. The CDR3 extends over 15 amino acids. The V and J ends lost 3 bases and 4 bases respectively, with 15 bases between them. CDR3 sequence (DNA): TGTGCCAGCTCACCGGTTGGGGGAGTTGGCTATGGCTACACCTTC. Its translation is CASSPVGGVGYGYTF.

V usage is TRBV10-3 and J usage is TRBJ1-5, with a weak D call TRBD1 (5 bases). V was trimmed by 8 bases and J by 4 bases, leaving 15 bases between them. This CDR3 region has 14 residues. Germline V lookup: CDR1 ENHRY, CDR2 SYGVKD. Written as DNA, the CDR3 is TGTGCCATCGGGGCCAGGGAGGGAAATCAGCCCCAGCATTTT. This sequence encodes CAIGAREGNQPQHF.

This chain connects TRBV7-3 to TRBJ2-7; D might be TRBD1 (6 bases). The CDR3 has 15 amino acids. Germline V CDR1 and CDR2: SGHTA, FQGTGA. Trimming left V 2 bases short and J 6 bases short, with 17 bases between. Written as DNA, the CDR3 is TGTGCCAGCAGCTTACTAGGGACATCAACTCCCGAGCAGTACTTC. It encodes CASSLLGTSTPEQYF.

The chain recombines TRBV5-1 with TRBJ2-1; 7 positions match TRBD2. In germline, CDR1 is SGHRS, CDR2 YFSETQ. This CDR3 has 14 amino acids. Trimming took 0 bases from V and 13 from J; bases not matched to a gene: 10. In DNA, the CDR3 is TGCGCCAGCAGCTTGGATGGGATGGAGCGGGAACAGTTCTTC. It encodes CASSLDGMEREQFF.

This chain uses TRBV7-8 with TRBJ2-7; D is undetermined. This CDR3 contains 12 residues. V shed 8 bases and J shed 1 base, with 9 bases lying between them. Germline CDR1 is SGHVS and CDR2 is FQNEAQ. The CDR3 DNA is TGTGCCAGCTCACCTAATTCCTACGAGCAGTACTTC. Translating gives CASSPNSYEQYF.

V and J are TRBV9 and TRBJ2-4; tentative D call: TRBD2 (6 bases). V was cut by 4 bases and J by 5 bases, with 22 bases left in between. This CDR3 is 17 amino acids long. Germline V gene lookup returns CDR1 SGDLS and CDR2 YYNGEE. Here the CDR3 DNA reads TGTGCCAGCAGCACTCATCACGGGGGTGGGGTTCAAAACATTCAGTACTTC. This gives the protein CASSTHHGGGVQNIQYF.

The genes are TRBV6-5 and TRBJ2-7; tentatively, D is TRBD2 (6 bases). Germline loops: CDR1 MNHEY, CDR2 SVGAGI. The CDR3 extends over 13 amino acids. The germline V and J ends were trimmed by 7 bases and 2 bases, with 12 bases remaining between them. The CDR3 sequence: CASTGSGAYEQYF. CDR3 bases: TGTGCCAGCACGGGTAGCGGAGCCTACGAGCAGTACTTC.

The rearrangement uses TRBV7-3 and TRBJ1-5; D not resolved. V was clipped by 7 bases and J by 5 bases, with 12 bases between them. This CDR3 comprises 13 residues. Germline loops: CDR1 SGHTA, CDR2 FQGTGA. The CDR3 sequence is CASTCQDHQPQHF. CDR3 nucleotides: TGTGCCAGCACTTGCCAGGACCATCAGCCCCAGCATTTT.

The chain couples TRBV5-1 to TRBJ1-4; tentatively, D is TRBD1 (6 bases). Germline CDR1 and CDR2: SGHRS and YFSETQ. With 4 bases removed from V and 8 bases from J, the gap between germline ends came to 21 bases. There are 16 residues in the CDR3. CDR3 in amino acids: CASSPSAGVGEEKLFF. The DNA for the CDR3 is TGCGCCAGCAGCCCATCAGCAGGGGTAGGCGAGGAAAAACTGTTTTTT.

The V call is TRBV7-3, the J call TRBJ2-1, with D possibly matching TRBD1 (6 bases). V was pared by 3 bases and J by 14 bases, with 17 bases between. Germline V gene data show CDR1 as SGHTA and CDR2 as FQGTGA. The CDR3 is 13 amino acids. The CDR3 region is CASSLARDMYKFF. The CDR3 DNA reads as TGTGCCAGCAGCTTGGCAAGGGACATGTATAAGTTCTTC.

The gene calls are TRBV5-4 and TRBJ2-5, with a possible D match to TRBD1 (6 bases). CDR3 length: 15 amino acids. CDR1 is SGHNT and CDR2 is YYREEE in the germline V gene (reference sequence). V was trimmed by 0 bases and J by 0 bases, leaving 9 bases between them. The CDR3 sequence: CASSLAGTHQETQYF. The CDR3 nucleotides are TGTGCCAGCAGCTTGGCCGGGACACACCAAGAGACCCAGTACTTC. Using reference TRBV5-4 and TRBJ2-5 for the parts outside the CDR3, the full variable domain is ETGVTQSPTHLIKTRGQQVTLRCSSQSGHNTVSWYQQALGQGPQFIFQYYREEENGRGNFPPRFSGLQFPNYSSELNVNALELDDSALYLCASSLAGTHQETQYFGPGTRLLVL.